The sequence of this TCR beta chain was determined in a study of OX40 agonist ivuxolimab in advanced cancers. At the level of the study: Clinicians treated patients with ivuxolimab, an agonistic anti-OX40 (CD134) antibody.

Profiled with immunoSEQ multiplex PCR; TCRdb holds only in-frame clones, not every one. Of tens of thousands of clones listed, 92% are singletons. Germline V gene data show CDR1 as SGHNT and CDR2 as YYREEE (reference sequence). Germline trimming cut 3 bases from V and 4 bases from J; bases unmatched to any gene: 6. CDR3 size: 15 residues. Peripheral blood came from all dose cohorts at three timepoints. Study-level findings and limits: Nonresponders included some who also had low normalized T-cell clonal expansion.

On this clone itself: Its target is not known.

V usage is TRBV5-4 and J usage is TRBJ2-7; 11 positions match TRBD2. This sequence originates from an adult with an advanced solid tumor such as melanoma, head and neck, liver or kidney cancer. Sequencing was performed on CD4+ or CD8+ T cells sorted from blood, taken in a trial of the OX40 agonist ivuxolimab. CDR3: CASSSTSGSRYEQYF. The CDR3 region has the DNA TGTGCCAGCAGCTCCACTAGCGGGAGTAGGTACGAGCAGTACTTC.